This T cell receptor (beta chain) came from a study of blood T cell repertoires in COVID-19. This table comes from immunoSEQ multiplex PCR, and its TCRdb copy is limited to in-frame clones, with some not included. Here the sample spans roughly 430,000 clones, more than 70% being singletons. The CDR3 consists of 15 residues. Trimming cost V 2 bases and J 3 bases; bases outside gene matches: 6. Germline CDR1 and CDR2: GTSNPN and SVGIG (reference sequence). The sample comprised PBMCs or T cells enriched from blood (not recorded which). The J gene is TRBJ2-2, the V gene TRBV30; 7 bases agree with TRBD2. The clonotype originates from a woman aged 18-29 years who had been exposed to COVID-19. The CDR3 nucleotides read TGTGCCTGGAGTTTTGCGGGGGAGGACACCGGGGAGCTGTTTTTT. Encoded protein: CAWSFAGEDTGELFF. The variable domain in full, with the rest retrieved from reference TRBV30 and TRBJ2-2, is SQTIHQWPATLVQPVGSPLSLECTVEGTSNPNLYWYRQAAGRGLQLLFYSVGIGQISSEVPQNLSASRPQDRQFILSSKKLLLSDSGFYLCAWSFAGEDTGELFFGEGSRLTVL.